The clone carrying this T cell receptor beta chain was seen a handful of times. Described time point: patch test 2, 6 weeks after DPC sensitization. The treatment: therapeutic diphenylcyclopropenone sensitization with weekly scalp DPC. This sample is drawn from a study of human T cells and chemical hapten exposure. Across the whole study: For sensitization, 2% DPC was applied to a 2 cm by 2 cm patch of upper inner arm skin.

Germline V gene lookup returns CDR1 MNHNY and CDR2 SVGAGI (reference sequence). J was trimmed by 2 bases and V by 6 bases; bases with no gene match: 4. The CDR3 sequence is 14 residues long. TCRdb fed the RACE reads into MiXCR, producing one record per CDR3 protein. In the table there are 100,000 or so distinct CDR3 sequences, more than 9.5% of which are singletons. The input for sequencing was whole blood, taken in connection with sensitization to the hapten diphenylcyclopropenone (DPC). This chain joins TRBV6-6 and TRBJ2-5, with 9 bases aligning to TRBD1. The TCR was taken from a man between 40 and 49 years old with alopecia areata. Some clones in this sample may be carry-over from other donors' samples. The CDR3 DNA reads as TGTGCCAGCAGCCACGGACAGGGGCAAGAGACCCAGTACTTC. Amino acids: CASSHGQGQETQYF.